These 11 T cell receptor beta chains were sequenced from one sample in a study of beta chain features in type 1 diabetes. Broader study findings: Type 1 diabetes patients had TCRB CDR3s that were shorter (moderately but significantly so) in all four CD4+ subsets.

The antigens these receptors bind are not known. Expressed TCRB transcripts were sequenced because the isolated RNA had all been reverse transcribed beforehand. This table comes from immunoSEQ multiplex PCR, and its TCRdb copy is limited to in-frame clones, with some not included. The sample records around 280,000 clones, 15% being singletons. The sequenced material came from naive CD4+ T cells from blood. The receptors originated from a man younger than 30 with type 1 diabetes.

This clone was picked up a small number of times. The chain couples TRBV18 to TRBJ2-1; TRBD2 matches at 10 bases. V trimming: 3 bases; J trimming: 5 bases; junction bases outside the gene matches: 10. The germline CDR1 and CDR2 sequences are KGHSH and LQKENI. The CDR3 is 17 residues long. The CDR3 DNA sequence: TGTGCCAGCTCACCTAACTCTCTAGCGGGAGCGAACAATGAGCAGTTCTTC. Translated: CASSPNSLAGANNEQFF. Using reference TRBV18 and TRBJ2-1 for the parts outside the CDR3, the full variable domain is NAGVMQNPRHLVRRRGQEARLRCSPMKGHSHVYWYRQLPEEGLKFMVYLQKENIIDESGMPKERFSAEFPKEGPSILRIQQVVRGDSAAYFCASSPNSLAGANNEQFFGPGTRLTVL.

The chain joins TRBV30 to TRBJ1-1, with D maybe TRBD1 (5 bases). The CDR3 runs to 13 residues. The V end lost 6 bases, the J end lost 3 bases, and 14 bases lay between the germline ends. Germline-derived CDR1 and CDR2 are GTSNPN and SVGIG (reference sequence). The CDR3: CACPGLLHTEAFF. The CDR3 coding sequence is TGTGCCTGCCCAGGGCTTCTCCACACTGAAGCTTTCTTT.

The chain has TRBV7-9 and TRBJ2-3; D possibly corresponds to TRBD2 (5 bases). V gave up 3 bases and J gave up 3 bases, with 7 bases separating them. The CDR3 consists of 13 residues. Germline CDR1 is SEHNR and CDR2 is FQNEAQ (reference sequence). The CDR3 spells CASSFRGTDTQYF. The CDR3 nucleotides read TGTGCCAGCAGCTTTAGAGGGACAGATACGCAGTATTTT.

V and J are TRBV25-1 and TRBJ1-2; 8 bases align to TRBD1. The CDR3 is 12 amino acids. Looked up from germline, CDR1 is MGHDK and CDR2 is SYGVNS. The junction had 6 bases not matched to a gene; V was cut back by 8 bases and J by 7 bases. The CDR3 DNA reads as TGTGCCAGCCAACAGGGGGTTAGTGGCTACACCTTC. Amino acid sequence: CASQQGVSGYTF.

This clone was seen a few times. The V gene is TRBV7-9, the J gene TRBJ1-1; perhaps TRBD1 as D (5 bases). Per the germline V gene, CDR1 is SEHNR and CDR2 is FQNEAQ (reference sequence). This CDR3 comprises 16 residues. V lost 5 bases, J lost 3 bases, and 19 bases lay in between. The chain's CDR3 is CASSPRRLGADTEAFF. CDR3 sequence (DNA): TGTGCCAGCAGCCCACGCCGGCTAGGGGCGGACACTGAAGCTTTCTTT.

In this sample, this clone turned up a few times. The CDR3 loop reads CASSDSLGQKEQFF. The CDR3 coding sequence is TGTGCCAGCAGTGACTCGTTGGGACAGAAAGAGCAGTTCTTC. V is TRBV6-4 and J is TRBJ2-1, with 7 bases lining up with TRBD1. V trimming: 0 bases; J trimming: 10 bases; junction bases outside the gene matches: 6. This CDR3 comprises 14 residues. Per the germline V gene, CDR1 is MRHNA and CDR2 is SNTAGT.

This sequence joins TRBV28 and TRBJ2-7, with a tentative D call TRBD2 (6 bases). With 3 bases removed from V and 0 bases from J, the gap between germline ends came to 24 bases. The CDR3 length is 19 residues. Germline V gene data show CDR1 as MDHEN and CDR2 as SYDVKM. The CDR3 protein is CASSLGGAPWSARSYEQYF. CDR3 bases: TGTGCCAGCAGTTTGGGCGGGGCCCCTTGGTCGGCGCGCTCCTACGAGCAGTACTTC.

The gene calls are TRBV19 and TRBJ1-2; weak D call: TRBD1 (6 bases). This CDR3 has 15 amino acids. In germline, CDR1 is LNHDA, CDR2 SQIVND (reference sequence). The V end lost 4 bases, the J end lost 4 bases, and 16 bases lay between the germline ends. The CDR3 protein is CASSSTQGRSYGYTF. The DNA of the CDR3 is TGTGCCAGTAGTAGCACACAGGGTAGGAGCTATGGCTACACCTTC.

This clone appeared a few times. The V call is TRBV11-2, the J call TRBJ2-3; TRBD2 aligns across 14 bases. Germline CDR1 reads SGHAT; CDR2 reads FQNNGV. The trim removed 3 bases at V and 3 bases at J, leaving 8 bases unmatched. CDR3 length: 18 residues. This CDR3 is CASSFYSGTSGSTDTQYF. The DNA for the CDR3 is TGTGCCAGCAGCTTTTACTCCGGGACTAGCGGGAGTACAGATACGCAGTATTTT.

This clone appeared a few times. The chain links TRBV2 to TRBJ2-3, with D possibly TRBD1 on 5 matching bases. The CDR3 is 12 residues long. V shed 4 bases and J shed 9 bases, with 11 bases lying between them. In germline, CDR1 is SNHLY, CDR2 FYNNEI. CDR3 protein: CASSVDWGTQYF. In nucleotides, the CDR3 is TGTGCCAGCAGTGTTGACTGGGGCACGCAGTATTTT.

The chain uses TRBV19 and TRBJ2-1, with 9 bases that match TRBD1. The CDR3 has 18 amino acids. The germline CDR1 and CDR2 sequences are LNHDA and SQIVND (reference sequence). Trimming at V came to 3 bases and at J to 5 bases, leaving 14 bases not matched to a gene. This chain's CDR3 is CASSIRGTGTYSDNEQFF. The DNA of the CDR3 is TGTGCCAGTAGTATCCGCGGGACAGGGACGTACAGTGACAATGAGCAGTTCTTC.